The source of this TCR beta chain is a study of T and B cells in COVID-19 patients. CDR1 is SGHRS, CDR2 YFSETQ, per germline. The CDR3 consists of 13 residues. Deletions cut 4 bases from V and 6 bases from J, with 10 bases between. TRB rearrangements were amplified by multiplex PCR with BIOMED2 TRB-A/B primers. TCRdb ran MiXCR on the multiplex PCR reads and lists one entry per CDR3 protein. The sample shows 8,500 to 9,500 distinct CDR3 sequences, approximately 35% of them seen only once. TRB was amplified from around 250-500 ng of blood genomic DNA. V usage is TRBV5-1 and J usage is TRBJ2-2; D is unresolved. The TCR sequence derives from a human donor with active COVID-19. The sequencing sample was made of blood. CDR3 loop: CASSVDPAGELFF. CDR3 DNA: TGCGCCAGCAGCGTGGACCCGGCCGGGGAGCTGTTTTTT.